The clone carrying this T cell receptor (beta chain) occurred many times. Its antigen is currently unknown. This CDR3 has 15 residues. In germline, CDR1 is SGHKS, CDR2 YYEKEE (reference sequence). The trim removed 10 bases at V and 10 bases at J, leaving 20 bases unmatched. The source of the sample is a study of identical twins. Overall study findings and caveats: For out-of-frame alpha sequences shared by twins, low generation probability was in excess.

From the 5' RACE reads, TCRdb called clonotypes with MiXCR, one entry per CDR3 protein. This sample has under 800,000 distinct CDR3 sequences, with roughly 20% found just once. All donors were healthy Caucasians. The same data also contributed to another study, on T cells expressing NK-cell markers. That work contributes: The sorts in several experiments were restricted to alpha-beta TCR T cells by an anti-gamma-delta TCR antibody. Where a few donors were concerned, these clonotypes also led the CD3+CD56-NKG2C+ fraction.

This receptor was taken from a woman younger than 30 in good health. The specimen was PBMCs. The gene calls are TRBV5-5 and TRBJ1-1; 9 nucleotides agree with TRBD1. The DNA of the CDR3 is TGTGCCTTTTCCCTCGGGACAGGGATGGGGGAAGGAGCTTTCTTT. The encoded protein is CAFSLGTGMGEGAFF.